This is a list of T cell receptor beta chains from one sample in a study of shared clonotypes between healthy human individuals. Sequenced by immunoSEQ multiplex PCR; TCRdb stores in-frame clones only, minus some. The repertoire holds fewer than 700,000 clones, with roughly four fifths as singletons. The specimen was PBMCs. The receptors originated from a woman between 40 and 55 years old in good health. Some clones in this sample may be carry-over from other donors' samples. The CDR3 runs from the conserved cysteine through the conserved F or W.

V gene: TRBV11-3; J gene: TRBJ1-3; CDR3 protein: CASSDKFIGDTIYF
V gene: TRBV5-4; J gene: TRBJ1-3; CDR3 protein: CASSPGQEPGNTIYF
V gene: TRBV9; J gene: TRBJ1-1; CDR3 protein: CASSVGQQNTEAFF
V gene: TRBV10-1; J gene: TRBJ2-1; CDR3 protein: CASSDSFSDEQFF
V gene: TRBV15; J gene: TRBJ1-1; CDR3 protein: CATSRRGPTEAFF
V gene: TRBV30; J gene: TRBJ2-5; CDR3 protein: CAWSVRRTDQETQYF
V gene: TRBV7-2; J gene: TRBJ2-7; CDR3 protein: CASSRAGGPYEQYF
V gene: TRBV19; J gene: TRBJ2-2; CDR3 protein: CASRLAGANTGELFF
V gene: TRBV30; J gene: TRBJ1-2; CDR3 protein: CAWSVGGLYGYTF
V gene: TRBV15; J gene: TRBJ2-7; CDR3 protein: CATSRGSSGRAEQYF
V gene: TRBV7-2; J gene: TRBJ1-2; CDR3 protein: CASSRDVAGYTF
V gene: TRBV5-1; J gene: TRBJ2-7; CDR3 protein: CASSPSTGEASEQYF
V gene: TRBV28; J gene: TRBJ2-7; CDR3 protein: CASSFLGGVGLAGAGTYEQYF
V gene: TRBV11-2; J gene: TRBJ2-7; CDR3 protein: CASSPPGLRYEQYF
V gene: TRBV7-2; J gene: TRBJ2-4; CDR3 protein: CASSSRAGDSVQYF
V gene: TRBV28; J gene: TRBJ2-7; CDR3 protein: CASSTSTRPYEQYF
V gene: TRBV5-1; J gene: TRBJ1-4; CDR3 protein: CASRFDSTNEKLFF
V gene: TRBV18; J gene: TRBJ2-7; CDR3 protein: CASSPDLGLAENPYEQYF
V gene: TRBV5-4; J gene: TRBJ2-1; CDR3 protein: CASSSPGGTSGRGRDNEQFF
V gene: TRBV7-9; J gene: TRBJ2-7; CDR3 protein: CASSFRTSGDYEQYF
V gene: TRBV29-1; J gene: TRBJ2-5; CDR3 protein: CSVAHPLAGILETQYF
V gene: TRBV7-9; J gene: TRBJ1-2; CDR3 protein: CASSFARGSDGYTF